The 18 T cell receptor beta chains in this list originate from one sample, sequenced in a study of blood T cell repertoires in COVID-19. Using immunoSEQ multiplex PCR, the repertoire was profiled, and TCRdb retains in-frame clones only, with some absent. The data contain roughly 100,000 clones, roughly 79% of them singletons. The sample comprised peripheral blood. These receptors originate from an elderly man with COVID-19, enrolled during active disease.

A single count supports this clone. The chain is built from TRBV5-1 and TRBJ2-7; 10 bases fit TRBD2. With V trimmed by 0 bases and J by 4 bases, 1 base remained unmatched. Germline V gene lookup returns CDR1 SGHRS and CDR2 YFSETQ. The CDR3 loop spans 14 amino acids. CDR3 region: CASSLASGGYEQYF. As DNA, the CDR3 is TGCGCCAGCAGCTTGGCTAGCGGGGGTTACGAGCAGTACTTC.

The chain joins TRBV5-4 to TRBJ2-3; 8 bases align to TRBD1. V shed 3 bases, J shed 0 bases, and the junction held 12 bases outside the gene matches. The CDR3 contains 18 residues. CDR1 and CDR2 (germline): SGHNT, YYREEE (reference sequence). The CDR3 spells CASSSRVAGGVSTDTQYF. In DNA, the CDR3 is TGTGCCAGCAGCTCGAGGGTGGCAGGGGGCGTAAGCACAGATACGCAGTATTTT.

This chain joins TRBV19 and TRBJ1-5, with TRBD1 matching 9 bases. The CDR3 has 15 amino acids. After removal of 7 bases from V and 6 bases from J, the junction contained 10 bases not matched to a gene. Germline assignment: CDR1 LNHDA and CDR2 SQIVND (reference sequence). This CDR3 is CASTKGQGIGQPQHF. CDR3 DNA: TGTGCCAGTACCAAGGGACAGGGTATCGGTCAGCCCCAGCATTTT.

The J gene is TRBJ1-1, the V gene TRBV10-3; no clear D. Trimming stripped 8 bases from V and 7 bases from J, with 17 bases between. The CDR3 runs to 13 residues. The germline CDR1 and CDR2 sequences are ENHRY and SYGVKD. The CDR3 loop is CAIGYIIGGEAFF. DNA of the CDR3: TGTGCCATCGGATACATAATAGGAGGTGAAGCTTTCTTT.

The chain employs TRBV6-2 or TRBV6-3 and TRBJ2-7; D uncertain. The CDR3 totals 13 residues. The V end lost 4 bases, the J end lost 5 bases, and 12 bases lay between the germline ends. Germline CDR1 MNHEY, CDR2 SVGEGT. CDR3 protein: CASSFAHRHEQYF. The CDR3, as DNA: TGTGCCAGCAGTTTCGCTCACAGACACGAGCAGTACTTC.

The CDR3 sequence is CASSLGGSDGYTF. Written as DNA, the CDR3 is TGTGCCAGCAGCTTGGGGGGCTCTGATGGCTACACCTTC. V is TRBV5-4 and J is TRBJ1-2; tentative D call: TRBD1 (5 bases). The CDR3 has 13 residues. Trimming removed 0 bases from V and 6 bases from J, with 9 bases in between. CDR1 and CDR2 from the germline V gene are SGHNT and YYREEE (reference sequence).

This clone was recorded a few times. V usage is TRBV10-1 and J usage is TRBJ1-2; D gene unclear. CDR1 is WNHNN and CDR2 is SYGVQD in the germline V gene (reference sequence). The germline V and J ends were trimmed by 2 bases and 8 bases, with 21 bases remaining between them. The CDR3 sequence is 16 residues long. This chain's CDR3 is CASSEPLSQAGDGYTF. The CDR3 DNA is TGCGCCAGCAGTGAGCCGCTGAGCCAAGCGGGTGACGGCTACACCTTC.

The V gene is TRBV11-3, the J gene TRBJ1-1; no definite D call. The V gene lost 2 bases and the J gene lost 1 base, with 5 bases spanning the gap. CDR1 and CDR2 (germline): SGHNT, YENEEA. The CDR3 runs 13 residues. DNA for the CDR3: TGTGCCAGCAGCTTAACTCAGAACACTGAAGCTTTCTTT. Encoded protein: CASSLTQNTEAFF. The whole variable domain, filled in from reference TRBV11-3 and TRBJ1-1, reads EAGVVQSPRYKIIEKKQPVAFWCNPISGHNTLYWYLQNLGQGPELLIRYENEEAVDDSQLPKDRFSAERLKGVDSTLKIQPAELGDSAVYLCASSLTQNTEAFFGQGTRLTVV.

The V call is TRBV7-9, the J call TRBJ1-1; 8 nucleotides agree with TRBD1. Germline CDR1 reads SEHNR; CDR2 reads FQNEAQ (reference sequence). Germline trimming cut 5 bases from V and 4 bases from J; bases unmatched to any gene: 12. CDR3 length: 16 amino acids. The CDR3 sequence is CASSPTARGQSTEAFF. The CDR3 nucleotides read TGTGCCAGCAGCCCCACGGCCAGGGGGCAATCCACTGAAGCTTTCTTT.

The chain employs TRBV10-3 and TRBJ2-2, with a weak D call TRBD1 (5 bases). From germline, CDR1 is ENHRY and CDR2 SYGVKD. This CDR3 region has 14 residues. The V and J ends lost 3 bases and 6 bases respectively, with 11 bases between them. As DNA, the CDR3 is TGTGCCATCAGTGACACAGACAGTGCCGGGGAGCTGTTTTTT. Residues: CAISDTDSAGELFF.

This clone appeared a few times. The chain has TRBV6-6 and TRBJ2-7, with 7 nucleotides matching TRBD1. The J segment lost 7 bases and the V segment lost 0 bases, leaving 3 bases of the junction unmatched. The CDR3 loop spans 13 amino acids. CDR1 MNHNY and CDR2 SVGAGI come from the germline V gene (reference sequence). The CDR3 reads CASSYSTGSEQYF. In DNA form, the CDR3 reads TGTGCCAGCAGTTACTCGACAGGGAGTGAGCAGTACTTC.

V gene TRBV7-6 combines with J gene TRBJ1-6, with 7 bases that match TRBD1. This CDR3 region has 16 residues. CDR1 and CDR2 from the germline V gene are SGHVS and FNYEAQ. The V gene end was trimmed by 5 bases and the J gene end by 4 bases; junction bases not matched to a gene: 8. The CDR3 nucleotides are TGTGCCAGCAGCGAATCACAGGGGAGGTATAATTCACCCCTCCACTTT. It codes for CASSESQGRYNSPLHF.

This chain connects TRBV5-1 to TRBJ2-5; D may be TRBD1 (5 bases). This CDR3 spans 17 amino acids. CDR1 SGHRS and CDR2 YFSETQ come from the germline V gene. The ends were cut back, 4 bases at V and 2 bases at J, with 21 bases in the middle. The CDR3 loop is CASSMTDPGPLQETQYF. In DNA, the CDR3 is TGCGCCAGCAGCATGACAGATCCCGGCCCCTTACAAGAGACCCAGTACTTC.

The chain is built from TRBV11-2 and TRBJ2-2, with TRBD1 matching 7 bases. The CDR3 is 15 residues long. V was pared by 3 bases and J by 4 bases, with 5 bases of the junction left unmatched. The germline gives CDR1 SGHAT, CDR2 FQNNGV. The CDR3 DNA sequence: TGTGCCAGCAGCTTGGCCAGGGACAGCACCGGGGAGCTGTTTTTT. Protein sequence: CASSLARDSTGELFF.

This chain joins TRBV28 and TRBJ1-2; 9 bases agree with TRBD1. CDR3 length: 14 amino acids. Trimming took 6 bases from V and 7 from J; bases not matched to a gene: 9. CDR1 is MDHEN, CDR2 SYDVKM, per germline. The CDR3 reads CASRPTGGDFGYTF. The DNA of the CDR3 is TGTGCCAGCAGACCGACAGGGGGAGACTTTGGCTACACCTTC.

The chain combines TRBV6-5 with TRBJ2-5; 10 nucleotides align to TRBD2. The CDR3 has 15 amino acids. Germline V lookup: CDR1 MNHEY, CDR2 SVGAGI. Trimming took 6 bases from V and 7 from J; bases not matched to a gene: 11. DNA for the CDR3: TGTGCCAGCAGCCTTGGACTAGCGGAGGCCGGGACCCAGTACTTC. Amino acids: CASSLGLAEAGTQYF.

This chain uses TRBV20-1 with TRBJ2-5; TRBD1 is a possible D gene (5 bases). Germline V CDR1 and CDR2: DFQATT, SNEGSKA (reference sequence). The V end lost 3 bases, the J end lost 4 bases, and 6 bases lay between the germline ends. CDR3 size: 11 residues. In DNA form, the CDR3 reads TGCAGTGCTAGCCAGGGAGAGACCCAGTACTTC. Protein: CSASQGETQYF.

The CDR3 nucleotides read TGTGCCACCGGACCTGGGACTAGCATTTACTACGAGCAGTACTTC. Translation: CATGPGTSIYYEQYF. The chain recombines TRBV5-4 with TRBJ2-7; 9 bases match TRBD2. The germline V gene has CDR1 SGHNT and CDR2 YYREEE (reference sequence). The CDR3 runs 15 residues. J gave up 3 bases and V 9 bases, and 13 bases lay outside the gene matches.